This T cell receptor (beta chain) emerged from a study of blood T cell repertoires in COVID-19. On the study more broadly: Sites across the United States, Italy and Spain contributed samples from acute and convalescent COVID-19. T cells, B-cell-depleted T cells, or PBMCs provided the cDNA or gDNA that served as material.

Enrolled during active infection, Seattle patients were then followed longitudinally. With regard to this clone: At the DNA level, this CDR3 is encoded by other sequences in the same sample as well.

Under the authors' procedure: The authors estimated nucleated cell counts from reference gene primer amplification. Profiling relied on immunoSEQ multiplex PCR, and the TCRdb table lists in-frame clones only, not all of them. Clone size and the V and J calls come from that table; the DNA yielded D and trimming. The table includes around 130,000 clones, around nine tenths detected once. CDR3 length: 14 residues. Germline CDR1 SGHRS, CDR2 YFSETQ. V shed 3 bases and J 5 bases; nucleotides not matched to a gene: 3. The sequence derives from a man aged 55-75 years with COVID-19, enrolled during active disease. The V and J genes are TRBV5-1 and TRBJ1-4; 8 bases align to TRBD1. Sequencing input: peripheral blood. The CDR3 protein is CASSSGQGNEKLFF. CDR3 in DNA: TGCGCCAGCAGCTCCGGACAGGGCAATGAAAAACTGTTTTTT.